The entry that follows covers one T cell receptor (beta chain) sequence. Its antigen is not known. This entry comes from a study of CD8 T cells in ankylosing spondylitis. Quantitative 5'-RACE with molecular barcodes was used to make the TCR beta libraries. From the 5' RACE reads, TCRdb called clonotypes with MiXCR, one entry per CDR3 protein. The table lists more than 650,000 distinct CDR3 sequences, about an eighth of them singletons. Study conclusions and caveats: Matched ankylosing spondylitis synovial fluid reportedly showed significant enrichment of disease-linked clones. Seven to nine highly homologous variants formed a TCR beta motif that appeared characteristic of ankylosing spondylitis blood.

The sample comprised blood, either unsorted or a sorted T cell fraction (not recorded which). This TCR was sampled from a male donor with ankylosing spondylitis.

The CDR3 sequence is CASSLGGAGAAKNIQYF. CDR3 nucleotide sequence: TGTGCCAGCAGCTTAGGCGGAGCGGGGGCAGCCAAAAACATTCAGTACTTC. The chain joins TRBV7-2 to TRBJ2-4, with 8 bases lining up with TRBD2. The CDR3 is made up of 17 amino acids. The V gene's germline CDR1 is SGHTA and CDR2 FQGNSA. V trimming: 1 base; J trimming: 0 bases; junction bases outside the gene matches: 5.